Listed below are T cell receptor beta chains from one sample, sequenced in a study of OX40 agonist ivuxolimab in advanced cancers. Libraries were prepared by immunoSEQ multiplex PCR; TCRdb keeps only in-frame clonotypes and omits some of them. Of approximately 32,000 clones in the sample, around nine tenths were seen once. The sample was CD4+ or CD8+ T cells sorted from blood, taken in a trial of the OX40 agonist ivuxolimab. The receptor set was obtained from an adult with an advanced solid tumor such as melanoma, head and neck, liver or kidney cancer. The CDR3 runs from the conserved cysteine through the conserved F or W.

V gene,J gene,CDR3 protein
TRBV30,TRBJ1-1,CAWTKDRGNTEAFF
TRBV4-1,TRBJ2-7,CASSPTSGRAYEQYF
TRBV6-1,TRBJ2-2,CASSEVGGTGELFF
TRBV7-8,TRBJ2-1,CASSLTSDSYNEQFF
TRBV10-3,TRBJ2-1,CATQGLARNEQFF
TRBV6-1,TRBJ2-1,CASNVWIGEQFF
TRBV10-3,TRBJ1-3,CAISRDRGGSGNTIYF
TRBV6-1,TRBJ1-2,CASRRLQGGAYGYTF
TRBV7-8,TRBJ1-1,CASSLDGTAGREAFF
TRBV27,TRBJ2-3,CASSRQGRLAGDTDTQYF
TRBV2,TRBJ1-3,CASSERLLPVGNTIYF
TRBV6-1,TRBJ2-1,CASAFMAISTFF
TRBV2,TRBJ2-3,CASGGYSDTQYF
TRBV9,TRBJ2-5,CASSGTGPKGETQYF
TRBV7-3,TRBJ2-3,CASSSTLAGGGDTQYF
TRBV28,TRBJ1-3,CASSPGTVRNTIYF
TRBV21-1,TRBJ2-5,CASIGRGTQYF
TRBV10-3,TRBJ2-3,CAIRAVSGSAGDTQYF